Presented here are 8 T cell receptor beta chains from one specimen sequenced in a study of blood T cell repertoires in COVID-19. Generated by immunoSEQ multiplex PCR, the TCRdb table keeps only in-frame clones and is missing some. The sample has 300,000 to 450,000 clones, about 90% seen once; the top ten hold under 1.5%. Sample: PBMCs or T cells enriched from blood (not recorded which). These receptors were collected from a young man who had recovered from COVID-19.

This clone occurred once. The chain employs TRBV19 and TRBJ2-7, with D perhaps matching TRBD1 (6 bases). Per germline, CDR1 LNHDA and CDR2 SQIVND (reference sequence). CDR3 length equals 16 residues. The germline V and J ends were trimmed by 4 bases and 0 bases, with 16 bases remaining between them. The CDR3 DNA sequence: TGTGCCAGTAGTAACCCGGGACACCTGGACTCCTACGAGCAGTACTTC. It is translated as CASSNPGHLDSYEQYF.

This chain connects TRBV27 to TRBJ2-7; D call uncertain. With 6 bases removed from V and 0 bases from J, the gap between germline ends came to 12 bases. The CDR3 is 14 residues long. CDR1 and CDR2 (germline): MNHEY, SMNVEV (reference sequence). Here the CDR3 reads CASSYSVPSYEQYF. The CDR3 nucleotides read TGTGCCAGCAGCTACAGTGTTCCCTCCTACGAGCAGTACTTC.

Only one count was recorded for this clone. CDR3 coding DNA: TGTGCCAGTAGGAGTCGGGACAGGGGACCCCAAGAGACCCAGTACTTC. Amino acid sequence: CASRSRDRGPQETQYF. The V gene is TRBV19, the J gene TRBJ2-5; 10 positions agree with TRBD1. Germline lookup yields CDR1 LNHDA and CDR2 SQIVND (reference sequence). The CDR3 length is 16 residues. Trimming took 6 bases from V and 1 from J; bases not matched to a gene: 8.

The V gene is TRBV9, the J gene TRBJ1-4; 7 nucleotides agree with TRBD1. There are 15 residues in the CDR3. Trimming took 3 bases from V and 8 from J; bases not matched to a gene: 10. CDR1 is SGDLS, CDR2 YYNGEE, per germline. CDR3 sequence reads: CASSAQTGYMEKLFF. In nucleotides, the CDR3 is TGTGCCAGCAGCGCCCAGACAGGGTATATGGAAAAACTGTTTTTT. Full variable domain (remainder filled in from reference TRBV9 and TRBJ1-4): DSGVTQTPKHLITATGQRVTLRCSPRSGDLSVYWYQQSLDQGLQFLIQYYNGEERAKGNILERFSAQQFPDLHSELNLSSLELGDSALYFCASSAQTGYMEKLFFGSGTQLSVL.

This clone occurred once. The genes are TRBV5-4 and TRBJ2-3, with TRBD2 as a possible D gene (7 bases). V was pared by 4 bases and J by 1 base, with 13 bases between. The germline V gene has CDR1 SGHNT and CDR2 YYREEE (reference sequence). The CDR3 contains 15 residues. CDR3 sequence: CASSQGGGGTDTQYF. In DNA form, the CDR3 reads TGTGCCAGCAGCCAAGGGGGGGGAGGCACAGATACGCAGTATTTT.

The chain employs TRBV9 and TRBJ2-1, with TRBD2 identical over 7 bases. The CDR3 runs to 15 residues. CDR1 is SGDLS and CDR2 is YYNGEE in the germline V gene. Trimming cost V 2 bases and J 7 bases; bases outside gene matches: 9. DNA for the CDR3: TGTGCCAGCAGCGTCTGGGGGGGATCGTCGAATGAGCAGTTCTTC. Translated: CASSVWGGSSNEQFF. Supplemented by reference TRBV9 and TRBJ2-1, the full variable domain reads DSGVTQTPKHLITATGQRVTLRCSPRSGDLSVYWYQQSLDQGLQFLIQYYNGEERAKGNILERFSAQQFPDLHSELNLSSLELGDSALYFCASSVWGGSSNEQFFGPGTRLTVL.

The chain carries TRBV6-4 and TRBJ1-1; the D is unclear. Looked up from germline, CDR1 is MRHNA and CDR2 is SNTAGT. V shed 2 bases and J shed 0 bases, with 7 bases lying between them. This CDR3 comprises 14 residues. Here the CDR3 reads CASSDGHLNTEAFF. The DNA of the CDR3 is TGTGCCAGCAGTGACGGGCATTTGAACACTGAAGCTTTCTTT.

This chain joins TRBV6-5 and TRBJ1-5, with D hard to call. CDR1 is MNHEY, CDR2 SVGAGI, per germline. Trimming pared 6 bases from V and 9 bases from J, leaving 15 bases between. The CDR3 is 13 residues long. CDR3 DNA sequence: TGTGCCAGCAGACCACTAAGTTCTCGGCCCCAGCATTTT. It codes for CASRPLSSRPQHF.